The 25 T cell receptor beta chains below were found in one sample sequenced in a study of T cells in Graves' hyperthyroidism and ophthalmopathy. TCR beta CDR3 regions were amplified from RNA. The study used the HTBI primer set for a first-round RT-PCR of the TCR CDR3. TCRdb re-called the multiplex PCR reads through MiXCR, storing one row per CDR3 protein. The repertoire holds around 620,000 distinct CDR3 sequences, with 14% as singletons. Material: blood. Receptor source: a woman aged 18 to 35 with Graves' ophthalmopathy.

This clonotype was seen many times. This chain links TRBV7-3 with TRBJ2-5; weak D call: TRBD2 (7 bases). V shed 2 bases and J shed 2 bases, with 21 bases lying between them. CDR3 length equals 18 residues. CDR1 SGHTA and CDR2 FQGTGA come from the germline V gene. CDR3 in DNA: TGTGCCAGCAGCTTAGGGGGCGTAGCTAGCGGACCGCAAGAGACCCAGTACTTC. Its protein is CASSLGGVASGPQETQYF.

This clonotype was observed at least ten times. Here the CDR3 DNA reads TGTGCCAGCAGTTACAGAACTCCCCTGACCGATACGCAGTATTTT. Protein: CASSYRTPLTDTQYF. The gene calls are TRBV6-5 and TRBJ2-3; D ambiguous. Deletions cut 2 bases from V and 6 bases from J, with 15 bases between. The CDR3 totals 15 residues. Germline V CDR1 and CDR2: MNHEY, SVGAGI.

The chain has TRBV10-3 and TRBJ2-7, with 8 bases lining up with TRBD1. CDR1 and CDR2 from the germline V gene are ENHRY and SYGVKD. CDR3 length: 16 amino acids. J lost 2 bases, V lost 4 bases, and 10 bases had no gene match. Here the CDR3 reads CAISGSEWTGPYEQYF. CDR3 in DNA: TGTGCCATCAGTGGGTCAGAGTGGACAGGGCCCTACGAGCAGTACTTC.

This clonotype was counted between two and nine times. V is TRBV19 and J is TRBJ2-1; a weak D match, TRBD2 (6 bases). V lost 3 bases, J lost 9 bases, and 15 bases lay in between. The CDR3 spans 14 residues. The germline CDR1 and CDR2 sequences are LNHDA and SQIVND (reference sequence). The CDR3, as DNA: TGTGCCAGTAGTATTGTCCCGACTAGGGGTGAGCAGTTCTTC. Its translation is CASSIVPTRGEQFF.

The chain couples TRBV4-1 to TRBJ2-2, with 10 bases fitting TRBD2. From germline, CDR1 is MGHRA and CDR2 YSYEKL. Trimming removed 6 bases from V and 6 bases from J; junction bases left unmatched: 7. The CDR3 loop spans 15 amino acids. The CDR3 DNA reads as TGCGCCAGCAGTCCGCCCCTAGCGGGAGCCGGGGAGCTGTTTTTT. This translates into CASSPPLAGAGELFF.

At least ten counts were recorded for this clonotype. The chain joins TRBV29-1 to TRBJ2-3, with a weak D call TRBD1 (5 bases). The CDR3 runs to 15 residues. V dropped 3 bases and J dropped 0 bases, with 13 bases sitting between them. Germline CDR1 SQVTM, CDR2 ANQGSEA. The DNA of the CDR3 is TGCAGCGTTGAGCAGGGCCGGCGGAGCACAGATACGCAGTATTTT. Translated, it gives CSVEQGRRSTDTQYF.

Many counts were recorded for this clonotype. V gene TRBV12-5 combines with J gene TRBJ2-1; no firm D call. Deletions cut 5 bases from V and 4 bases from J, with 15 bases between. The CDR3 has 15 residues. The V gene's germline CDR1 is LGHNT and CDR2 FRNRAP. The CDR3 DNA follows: TGTGCTAGTGGTCTGACATTAGACGCATACAATGAGCAGTTCTTC. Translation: CASGLTLDAYNEQFF. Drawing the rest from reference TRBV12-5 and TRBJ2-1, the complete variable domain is DARVTQTPRHKVTEMGQEVTMRCQPILGHNTVFWYRQTMMQGLELLAYFRNRAPLDDSGMPKDRFSAEMPDATLATLKIQPSEPRDSAVYFCASGLTLDAYNEQFFGPGTRLTVL.

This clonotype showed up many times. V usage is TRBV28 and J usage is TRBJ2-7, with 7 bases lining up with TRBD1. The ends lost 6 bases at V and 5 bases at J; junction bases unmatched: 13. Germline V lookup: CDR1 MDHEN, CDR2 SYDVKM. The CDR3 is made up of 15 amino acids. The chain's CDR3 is CASSWISTGLNEQYF. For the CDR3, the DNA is TGTGCCAGCAGCTGGATTTCGACAGGGCTAAACGAGCAGTACTTC.

In DNA, the CDR3 is TGTGCCAGCAGTGATCGCGGCCCCAAATATCTTAACTATGGCTACACCTTC. It codes for CASSDRGPKYLNYGYTF. The chain uses TRBV6-1 and TRBJ1-2; D gene uncertain. The CDR3 consists of 17 residues. In germline, CDR1 is MNHNS, CDR2 SASEGT. V lost 3 bases and J 1 base, leaving 18 bases between the germline ends.

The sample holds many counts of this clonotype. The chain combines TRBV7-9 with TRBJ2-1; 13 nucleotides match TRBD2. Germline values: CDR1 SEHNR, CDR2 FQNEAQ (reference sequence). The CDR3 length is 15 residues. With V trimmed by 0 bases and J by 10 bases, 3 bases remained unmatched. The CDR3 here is CASSLAGLAGREQFF. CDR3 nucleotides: TGTGCCAGCAGCTTAGCGGGACTAGCGGGGCGAGAGCAGTTCTTC. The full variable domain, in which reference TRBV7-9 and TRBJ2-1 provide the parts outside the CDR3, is DTGVSQNPRHKITKRGQNVTFRCDPISEHNRLYWYRQTLGQGPEFLTYFQNEAQLEKSRLLSDRFSAERPKGSFSTLEIQRTEQGDSAMYLCASSLAGLAGREQFFGPGTRLTVL.

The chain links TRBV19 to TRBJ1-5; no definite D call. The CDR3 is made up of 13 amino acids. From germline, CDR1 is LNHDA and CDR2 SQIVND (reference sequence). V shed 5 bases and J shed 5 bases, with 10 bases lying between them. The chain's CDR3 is CASSPEGHQPQHF. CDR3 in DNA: TGTGCCAGTAGTCCAGAGGGCCATCAGCCCCAGCATTTT.

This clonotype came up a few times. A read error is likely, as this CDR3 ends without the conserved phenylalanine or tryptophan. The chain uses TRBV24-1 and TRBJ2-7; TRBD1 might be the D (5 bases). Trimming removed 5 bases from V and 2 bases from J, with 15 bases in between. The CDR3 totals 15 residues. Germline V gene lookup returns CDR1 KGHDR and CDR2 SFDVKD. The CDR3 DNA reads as TGTGCCACCAGTGCTAGGCAGGGTCCGACCTACGAGCAGTACCTC. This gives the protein CATSARQGPTYEQYL.

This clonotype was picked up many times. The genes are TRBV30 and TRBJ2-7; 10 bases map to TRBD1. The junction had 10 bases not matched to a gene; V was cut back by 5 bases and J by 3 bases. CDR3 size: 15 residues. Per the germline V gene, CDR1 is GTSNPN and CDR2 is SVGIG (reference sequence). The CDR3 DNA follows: TGTGCCTGGGTCCGGGCGGGACAGGGGAGCTACGAGCAGTACTTC. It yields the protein CAWVRAGQGSYEQYF.

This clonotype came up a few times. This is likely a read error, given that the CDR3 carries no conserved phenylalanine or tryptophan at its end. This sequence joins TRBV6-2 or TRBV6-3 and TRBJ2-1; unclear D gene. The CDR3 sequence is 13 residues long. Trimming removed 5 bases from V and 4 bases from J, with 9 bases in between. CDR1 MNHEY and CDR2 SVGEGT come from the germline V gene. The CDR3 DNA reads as TGTGCCAGCAGTCGGACCAGGTACAATGAGCAGTTCTCC. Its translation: CASSRTRYNEQFS.

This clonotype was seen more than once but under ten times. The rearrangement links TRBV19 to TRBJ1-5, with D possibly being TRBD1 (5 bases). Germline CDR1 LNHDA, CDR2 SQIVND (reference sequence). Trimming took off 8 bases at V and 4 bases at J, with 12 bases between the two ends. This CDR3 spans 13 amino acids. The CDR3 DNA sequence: TGTGCCAGTCAGTATGGGGGGAATCAGCCCCAGCATTTT. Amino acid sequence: CASQYGGNQPQHF.

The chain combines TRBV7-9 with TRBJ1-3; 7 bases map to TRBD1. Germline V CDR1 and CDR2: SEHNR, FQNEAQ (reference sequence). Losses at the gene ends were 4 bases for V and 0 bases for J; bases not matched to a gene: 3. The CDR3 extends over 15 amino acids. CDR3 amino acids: CASSSGQSSGNTIYF. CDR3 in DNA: TGTGCCAGCAGCTCGGGACAGAGCTCTGGAAACACCATATATTTT.

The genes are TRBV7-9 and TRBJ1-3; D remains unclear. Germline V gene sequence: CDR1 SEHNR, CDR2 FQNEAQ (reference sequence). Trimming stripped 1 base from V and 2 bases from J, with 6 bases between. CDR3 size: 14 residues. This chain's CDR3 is CASSLVKAGNTIYF. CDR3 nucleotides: TGTGCCAGCAGCTTAGTAAAAGCTGGAAACACCATATATTTT. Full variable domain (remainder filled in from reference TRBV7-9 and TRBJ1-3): DTGVSQNPRHKITKRGQNVTFRCDPISEHNRLYWYRQTLGQGPEFLTYFQNEAQLEKSRLLSDRFSAERPKGSFSTLEIQRTEQGDSAMYLCASSLVKAGNTIYFGEGSWLTVV.

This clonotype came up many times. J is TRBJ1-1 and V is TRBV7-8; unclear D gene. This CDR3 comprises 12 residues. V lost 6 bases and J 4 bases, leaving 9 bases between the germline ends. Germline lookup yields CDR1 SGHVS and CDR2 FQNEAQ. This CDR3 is CASRTISTEAFF. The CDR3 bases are TGTGCCAGCAGAACAATAAGCACTGAAGCTTTCTTT.

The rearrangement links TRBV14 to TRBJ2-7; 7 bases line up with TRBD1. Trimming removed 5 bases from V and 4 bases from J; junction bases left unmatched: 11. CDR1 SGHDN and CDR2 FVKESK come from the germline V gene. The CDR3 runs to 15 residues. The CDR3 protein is CASSKGAGGFYEQYF. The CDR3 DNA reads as TGTGCCAGCAGCAAGGGGGCAGGGGGATTTTACGAGCAGTACTTC.

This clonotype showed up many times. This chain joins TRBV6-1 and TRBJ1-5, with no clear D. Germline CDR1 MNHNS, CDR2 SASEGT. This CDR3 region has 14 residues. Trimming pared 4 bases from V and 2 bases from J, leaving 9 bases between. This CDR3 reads CASSVHGGNQPQHF. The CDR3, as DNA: TGTGCCAGCAGTGTCCACGGAGGCAATCAGCCCCAGCATTTT.

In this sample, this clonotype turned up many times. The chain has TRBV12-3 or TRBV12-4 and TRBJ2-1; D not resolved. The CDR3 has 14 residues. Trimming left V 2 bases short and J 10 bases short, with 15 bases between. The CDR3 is CASSLPLVPGEQFF. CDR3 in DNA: TGTGCCAGCAGTTTACCCCTAGTCCCCGGGGAGCAGTTCTTC.

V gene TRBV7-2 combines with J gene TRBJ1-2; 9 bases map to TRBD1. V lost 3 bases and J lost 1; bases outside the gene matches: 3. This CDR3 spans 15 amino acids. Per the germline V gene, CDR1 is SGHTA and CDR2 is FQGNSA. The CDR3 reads CASSFRDRVNYGYTF. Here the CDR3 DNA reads TGTGCCAGCAGCTTCCGGGACAGGGTTAACTATGGCTACACCTTC. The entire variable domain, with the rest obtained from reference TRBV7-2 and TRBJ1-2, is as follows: GAGVSQSPSNKVTEKGKDVELRCDPISGHTALYWYRQSLGQGLEFLIYFQGNSAPDKSGLPSDRFSAERTGGSVSTLTIQRTQQEDSAVYLCASSFRDRVNYGYTFGSGTRLTVV.

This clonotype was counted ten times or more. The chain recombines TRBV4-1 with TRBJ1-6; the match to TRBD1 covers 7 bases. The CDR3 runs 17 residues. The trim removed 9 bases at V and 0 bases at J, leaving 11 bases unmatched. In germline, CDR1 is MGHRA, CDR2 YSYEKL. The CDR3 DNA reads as TGCGCCAGGAGGGGGGGGACAGCGAGCTCCTATAATTCACCCCTCCACTTT. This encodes CARRGGTASSYNSPLHF.

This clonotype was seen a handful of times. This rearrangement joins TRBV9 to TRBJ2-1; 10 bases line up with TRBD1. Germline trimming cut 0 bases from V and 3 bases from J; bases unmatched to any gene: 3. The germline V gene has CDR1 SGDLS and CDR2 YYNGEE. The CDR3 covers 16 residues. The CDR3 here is CASSVETGGFYNEQFF. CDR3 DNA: TGTGCCAGCAGCGTAGAGACAGGGGGCTTCTACAATGAGCAGTTCTTC.

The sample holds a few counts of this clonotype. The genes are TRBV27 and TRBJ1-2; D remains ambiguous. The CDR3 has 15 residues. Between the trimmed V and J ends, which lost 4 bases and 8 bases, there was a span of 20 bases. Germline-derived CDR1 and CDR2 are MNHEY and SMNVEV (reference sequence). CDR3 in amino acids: CASSSIPNSMGGYTF. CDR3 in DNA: TGTGCCAGCAGTTCAATACCCAACTCGATGGGGGGCTACACCTTC.